This TCR beta chain was sequenced in a study of identical twins. Overall study findings and caveats: Fewer insertions characterized abundant cord blood beta clonotypes, whereas memory repertoires showed none.

A universal primer binding site was introduced by template switching. The final cDNA contained unique molecular identifiers. Each CDR3 protein gets one entry after TCRdb re-called the 5' RACE reads with MiXCR. The sample includes 200,000 to 250,000 distinct CDR3 sequences, 7.5% of them seen just once. This CDR3 contains 19 residues. The germline CDR1 and CDR2 sequences are ENHRY and SYGVKD. The ends were cut back, 3 bases at V and 0 bases at J, with 18 bases in the middle. A few counts support this clonotype. No antigen is known for it. These data were also reused for a study on yellow fever vaccine responses in identical twins.

The chain joins TRBV10-3 to TRBJ1-6; D uncertain. Sequenced material: CD8+ T cells sorted from blood. This TCR came from a woman aged 18-30 years in good health. CDR3 region: CAISDAERDQSSYNSPLHF. The CDR3, as DNA: TGTGCCATCAGTGACGCGGAGAGAGACCAAAGCTCCTATAATTCACCCCTCCACTTT.